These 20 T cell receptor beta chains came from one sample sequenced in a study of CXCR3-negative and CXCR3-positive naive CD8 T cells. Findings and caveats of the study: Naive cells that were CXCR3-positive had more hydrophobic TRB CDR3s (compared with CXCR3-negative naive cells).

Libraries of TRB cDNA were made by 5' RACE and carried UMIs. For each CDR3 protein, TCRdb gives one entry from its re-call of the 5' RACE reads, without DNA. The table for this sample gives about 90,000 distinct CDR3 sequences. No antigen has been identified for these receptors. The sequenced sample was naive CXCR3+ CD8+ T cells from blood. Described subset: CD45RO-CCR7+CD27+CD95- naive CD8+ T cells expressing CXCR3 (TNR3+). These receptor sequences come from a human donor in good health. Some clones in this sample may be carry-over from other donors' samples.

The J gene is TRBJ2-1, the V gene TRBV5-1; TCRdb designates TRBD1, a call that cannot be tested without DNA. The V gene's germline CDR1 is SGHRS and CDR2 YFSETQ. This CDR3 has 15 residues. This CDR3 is CASSGTGNGYNEQFF.

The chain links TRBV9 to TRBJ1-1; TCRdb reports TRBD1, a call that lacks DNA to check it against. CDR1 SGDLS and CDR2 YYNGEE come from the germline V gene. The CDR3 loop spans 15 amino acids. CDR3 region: CASSALGTGYPEAFF.

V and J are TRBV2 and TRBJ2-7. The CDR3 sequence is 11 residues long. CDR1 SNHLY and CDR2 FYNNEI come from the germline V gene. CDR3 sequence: CASSELGEQYF.

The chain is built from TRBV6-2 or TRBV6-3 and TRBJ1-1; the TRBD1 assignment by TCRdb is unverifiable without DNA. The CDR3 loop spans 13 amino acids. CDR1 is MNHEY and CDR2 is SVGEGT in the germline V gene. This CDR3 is CASSSDRFTEAFF.

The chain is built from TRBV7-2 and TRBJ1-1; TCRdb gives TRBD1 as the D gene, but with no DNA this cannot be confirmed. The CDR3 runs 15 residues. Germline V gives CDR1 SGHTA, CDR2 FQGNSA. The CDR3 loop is CASSDEGGRDTEAFF.

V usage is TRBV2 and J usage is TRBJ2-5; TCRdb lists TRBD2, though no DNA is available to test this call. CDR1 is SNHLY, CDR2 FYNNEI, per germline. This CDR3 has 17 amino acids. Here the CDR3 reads CASSIQDREAFQETQYF.

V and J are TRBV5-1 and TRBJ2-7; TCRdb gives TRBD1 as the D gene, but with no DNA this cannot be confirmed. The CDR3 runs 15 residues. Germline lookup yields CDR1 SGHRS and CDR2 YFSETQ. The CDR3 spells CASSWGTGLLNEQYF. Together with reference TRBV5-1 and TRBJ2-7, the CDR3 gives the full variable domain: KAGVTQTPRYLIKTRGQQVTLSCSPISGHRSVSWYQQTPGQGLQFLFEYFSETQRNKGNFPGRFSGRQFSNSRSEMNVSTLELGDSALYLCASSWGTGLLNEQYFGPGTRLTVT.

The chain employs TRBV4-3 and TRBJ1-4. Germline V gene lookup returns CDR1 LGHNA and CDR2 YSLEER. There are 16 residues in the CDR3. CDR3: CASSQDPPGLREKLFF.

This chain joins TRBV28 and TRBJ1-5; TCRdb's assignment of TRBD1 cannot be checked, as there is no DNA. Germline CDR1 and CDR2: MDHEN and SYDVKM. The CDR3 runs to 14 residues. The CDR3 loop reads CASSPTGFNQPQHF.

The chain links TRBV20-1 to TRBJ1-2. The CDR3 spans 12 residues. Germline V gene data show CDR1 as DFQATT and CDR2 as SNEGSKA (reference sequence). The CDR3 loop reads CSADGDNYGYTF.

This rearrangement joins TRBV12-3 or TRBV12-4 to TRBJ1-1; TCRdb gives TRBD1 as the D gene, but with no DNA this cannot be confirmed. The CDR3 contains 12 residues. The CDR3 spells CASSPGTLEAFF.

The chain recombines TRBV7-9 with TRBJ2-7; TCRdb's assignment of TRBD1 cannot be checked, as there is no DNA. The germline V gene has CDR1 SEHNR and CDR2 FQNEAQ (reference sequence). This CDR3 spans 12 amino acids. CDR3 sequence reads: CASSLGDTEQYF.

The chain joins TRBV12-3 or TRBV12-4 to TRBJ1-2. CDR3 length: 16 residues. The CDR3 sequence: CASRPSTEPGHYGYTF.

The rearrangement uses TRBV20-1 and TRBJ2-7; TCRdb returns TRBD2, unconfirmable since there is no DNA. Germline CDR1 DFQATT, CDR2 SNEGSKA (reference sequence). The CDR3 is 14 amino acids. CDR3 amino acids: CSASPGTPLYEQYF.

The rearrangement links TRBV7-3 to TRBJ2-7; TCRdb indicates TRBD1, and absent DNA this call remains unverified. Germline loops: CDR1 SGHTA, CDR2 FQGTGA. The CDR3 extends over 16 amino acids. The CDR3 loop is CASSLTGGLLSYEQYF. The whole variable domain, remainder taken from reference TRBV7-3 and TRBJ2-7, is GAGVSQTPSNKVTEKGKYVELRCDPISGHTALYWYRQSLGQGPEFLIYFQGTGAADDSGLPNDRFFAVRPEGSVSTLKIQRTERGDSAVYLCASSLTGGLLSYEQYFGPGTRLTVT.

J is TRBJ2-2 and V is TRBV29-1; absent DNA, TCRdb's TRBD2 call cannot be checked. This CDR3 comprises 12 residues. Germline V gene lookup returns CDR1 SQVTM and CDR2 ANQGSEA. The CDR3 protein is CSVEGRAGELFF.

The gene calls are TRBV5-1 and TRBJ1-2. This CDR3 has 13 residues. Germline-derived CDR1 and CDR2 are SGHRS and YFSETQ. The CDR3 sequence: CASSLERSGGYTF.

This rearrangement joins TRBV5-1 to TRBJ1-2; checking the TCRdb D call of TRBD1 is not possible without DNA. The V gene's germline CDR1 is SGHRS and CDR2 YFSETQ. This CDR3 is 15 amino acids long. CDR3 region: CASSSGTELNYGYTF.

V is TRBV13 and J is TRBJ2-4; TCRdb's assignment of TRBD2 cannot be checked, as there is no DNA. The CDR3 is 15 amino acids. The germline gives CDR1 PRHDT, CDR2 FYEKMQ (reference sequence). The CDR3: CASSSGGAAKNIQYF.

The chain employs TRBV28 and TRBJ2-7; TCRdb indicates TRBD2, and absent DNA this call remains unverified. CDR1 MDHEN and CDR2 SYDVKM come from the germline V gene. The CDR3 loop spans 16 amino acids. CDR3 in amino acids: CASRLRGLAGTYEQYF.